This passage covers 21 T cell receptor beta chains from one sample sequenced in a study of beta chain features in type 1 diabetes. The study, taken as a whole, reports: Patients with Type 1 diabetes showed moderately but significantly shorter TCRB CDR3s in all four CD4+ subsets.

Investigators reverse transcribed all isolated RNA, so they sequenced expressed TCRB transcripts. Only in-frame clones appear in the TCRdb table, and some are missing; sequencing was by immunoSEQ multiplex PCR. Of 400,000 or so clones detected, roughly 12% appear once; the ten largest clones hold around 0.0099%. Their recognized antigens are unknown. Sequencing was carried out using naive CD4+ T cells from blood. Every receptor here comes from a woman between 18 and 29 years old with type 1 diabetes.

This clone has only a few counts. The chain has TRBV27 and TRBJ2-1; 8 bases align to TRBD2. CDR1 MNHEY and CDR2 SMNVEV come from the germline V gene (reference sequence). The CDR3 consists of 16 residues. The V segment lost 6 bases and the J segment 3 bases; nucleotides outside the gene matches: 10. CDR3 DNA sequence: TGTGCCAGCAGAGAGGCCAGCGGGAGCTTCTACAATGAGCAGTTCTTC. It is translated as CASREASGSFYNEQFF.

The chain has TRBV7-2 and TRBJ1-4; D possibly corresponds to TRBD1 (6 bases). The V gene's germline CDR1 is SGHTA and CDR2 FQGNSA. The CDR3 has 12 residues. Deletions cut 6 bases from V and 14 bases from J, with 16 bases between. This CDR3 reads CASSSYGGKLFF. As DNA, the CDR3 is TGTGCCAGCAGTTCCTATGGGGGCAAGCTGTTTTTT.

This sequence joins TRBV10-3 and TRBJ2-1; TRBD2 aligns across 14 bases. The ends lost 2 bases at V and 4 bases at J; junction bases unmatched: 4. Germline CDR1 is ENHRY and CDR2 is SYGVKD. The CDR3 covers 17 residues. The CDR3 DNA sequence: TGTGCCATCAGTGAGGGGACTAGCGGGAGCCTTTACAATGAGCAGTTCTTC. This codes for CAISEGTSGSLYNEQFF.

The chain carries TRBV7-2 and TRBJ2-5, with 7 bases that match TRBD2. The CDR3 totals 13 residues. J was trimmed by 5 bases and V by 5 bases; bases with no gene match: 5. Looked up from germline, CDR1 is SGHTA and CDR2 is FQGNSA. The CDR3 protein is CASSRTREETQYF. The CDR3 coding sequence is TGTGCCAGCAGCCGGACTAGGGAGGAGACCCAGTACTTC.

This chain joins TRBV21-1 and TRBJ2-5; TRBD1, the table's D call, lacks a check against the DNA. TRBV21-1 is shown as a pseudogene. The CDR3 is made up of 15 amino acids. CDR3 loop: CASSKFRDNQETQYF. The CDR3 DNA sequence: TGTGCCAGCAGCAAATTCCGGGACAACCAAGAGACCCAGTACTTC.

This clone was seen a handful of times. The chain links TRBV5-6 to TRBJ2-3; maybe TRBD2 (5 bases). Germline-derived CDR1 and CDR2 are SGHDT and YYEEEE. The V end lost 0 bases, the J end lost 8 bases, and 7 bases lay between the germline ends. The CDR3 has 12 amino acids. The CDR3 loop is CASSLGRVTQYF. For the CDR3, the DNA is TGTGCCAGCAGCTTGGGGCGGGTTACGCAGTATTTT.

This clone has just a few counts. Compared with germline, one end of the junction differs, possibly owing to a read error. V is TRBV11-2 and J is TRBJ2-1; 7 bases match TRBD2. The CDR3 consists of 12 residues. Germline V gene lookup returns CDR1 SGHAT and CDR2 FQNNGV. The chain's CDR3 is CASSWRVGLMIF. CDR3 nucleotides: TGTGCCAGCAGCTGGAGAGTGGGACTAATGATCTTC. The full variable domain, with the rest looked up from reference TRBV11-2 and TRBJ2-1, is EAGVAQSPRYKIIEKRQSVAFWCNPISGHATLYWYQQILGQGPKLLIQFQNNGVVDDSQLPKDRFSAERLKGVDSTLKIQPAKLEDSAVYLCASSWRVGLMIFGPGTRLTVL.

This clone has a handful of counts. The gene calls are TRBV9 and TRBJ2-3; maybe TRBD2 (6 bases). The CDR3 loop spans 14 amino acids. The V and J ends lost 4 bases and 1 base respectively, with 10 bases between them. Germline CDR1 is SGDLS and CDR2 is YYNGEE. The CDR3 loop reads CASSFRLGTDTQYF. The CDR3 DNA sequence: TGTGCCAGCAGCTTCAGACTAGGCACAGATACGCAGTATTTT.

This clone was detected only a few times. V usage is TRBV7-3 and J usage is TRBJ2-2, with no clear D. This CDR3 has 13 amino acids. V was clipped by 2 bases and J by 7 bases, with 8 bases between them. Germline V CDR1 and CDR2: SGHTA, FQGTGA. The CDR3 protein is CASSLLYSGELFF. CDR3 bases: TGTGCCAGCAGCTTACTATATAGCGGGGAGCTGTTTTTT.

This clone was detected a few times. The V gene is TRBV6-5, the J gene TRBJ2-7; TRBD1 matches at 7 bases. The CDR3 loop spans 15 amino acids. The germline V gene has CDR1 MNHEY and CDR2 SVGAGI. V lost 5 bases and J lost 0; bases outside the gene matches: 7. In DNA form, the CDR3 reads TGTGCCAGCAGTAGGGACAGCTTAAACTCCTACGAGCAGTACTTC. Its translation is CASSRDSLNSYEQYF.

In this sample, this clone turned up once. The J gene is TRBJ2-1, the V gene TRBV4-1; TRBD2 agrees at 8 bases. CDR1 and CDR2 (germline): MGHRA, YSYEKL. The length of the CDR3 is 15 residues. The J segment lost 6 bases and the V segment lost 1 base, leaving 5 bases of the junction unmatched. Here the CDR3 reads CASSQVTSDLNEQFF. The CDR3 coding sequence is TGCGCCAGCAGCCAAGTGACTAGCGATCTCAATGAGCAGTTCTTC.

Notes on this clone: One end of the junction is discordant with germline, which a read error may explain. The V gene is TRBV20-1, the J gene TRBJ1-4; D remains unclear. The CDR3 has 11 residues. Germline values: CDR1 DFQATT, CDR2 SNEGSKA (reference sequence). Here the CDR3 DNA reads TGCAGTGCTAGGGAGGACGGGGATCTTCTTTTT. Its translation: CSAREDGDLLF.

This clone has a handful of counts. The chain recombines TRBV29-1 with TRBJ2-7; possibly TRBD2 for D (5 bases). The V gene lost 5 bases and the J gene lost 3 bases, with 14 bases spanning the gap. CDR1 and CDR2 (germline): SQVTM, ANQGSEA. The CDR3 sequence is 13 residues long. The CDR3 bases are TGCAGCGTTCGCGGGCGGCTTCACTACGAGCAGTACTTC. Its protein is CSVRGRLHYEQYF.

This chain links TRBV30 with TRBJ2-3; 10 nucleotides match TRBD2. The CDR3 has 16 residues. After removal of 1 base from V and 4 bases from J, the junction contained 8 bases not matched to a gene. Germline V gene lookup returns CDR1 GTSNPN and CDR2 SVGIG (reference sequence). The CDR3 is CAWSGASGSLSDTQYF. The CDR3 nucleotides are TGTGCCTGGAGTGGGGCTAGCGGGAGTTTGTCAGATACGCAGTATTTT. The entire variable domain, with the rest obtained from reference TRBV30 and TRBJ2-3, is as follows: SQTIHQWPATLVQPVGSPLSLECTVEGTSNPNLYWYRQAAGRGLQLLFYSVGIGQISSEVPQNLSASRPQDRQFILSSKKLLLSDSGFYLCAWSGASGSLSDTQYFGPGTRLTVL.

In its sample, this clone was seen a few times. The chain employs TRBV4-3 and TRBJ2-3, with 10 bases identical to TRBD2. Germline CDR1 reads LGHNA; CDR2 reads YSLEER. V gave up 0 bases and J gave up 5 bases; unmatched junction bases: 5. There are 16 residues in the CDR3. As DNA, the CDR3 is TGCGCCAGCAGCCAAGAGCAGCGGGGGGGCCGAGATACGCAGTATTTT. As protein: CASSQEQRGGRDTQYF.

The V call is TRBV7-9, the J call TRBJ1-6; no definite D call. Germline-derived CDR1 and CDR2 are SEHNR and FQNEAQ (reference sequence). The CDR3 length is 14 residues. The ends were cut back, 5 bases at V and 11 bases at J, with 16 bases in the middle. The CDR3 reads CASSPPGSSPPLHF. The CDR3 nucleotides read TGTGCCAGCAGCCCCCCGGGATCATCCCCACCCCTCCACTTT. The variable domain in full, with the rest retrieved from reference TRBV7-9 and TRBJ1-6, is DTGVSQNPRHKITKRGQNVTFRCDPISEHNRLYWYRQTLGQGPEFLTYFQNEAQLEKSRLLSDRFSAERPKGSFSTLEIQRTEQGDSAMYLCASSPPGSSPPLHFGNGTRLTVT.

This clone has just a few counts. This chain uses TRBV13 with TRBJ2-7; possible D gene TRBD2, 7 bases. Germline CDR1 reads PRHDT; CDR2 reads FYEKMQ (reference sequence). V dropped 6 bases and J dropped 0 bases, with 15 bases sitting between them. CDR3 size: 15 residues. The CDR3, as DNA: TGTGCCAGCAGTCCAAGAGGGGGGGGCTCCTACGAGCAGTACTTC. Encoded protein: CASSPRGGGSYEQYF. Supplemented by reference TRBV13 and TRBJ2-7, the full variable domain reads AAGVIQSPRHLIKEKRETATLKCYPIPRHDTVYWYQQGPGQDPQFLISFYEKMQSDKGSIPDRFSAQQFSDYHSELNMSSLELGDSALYFCASSPRGGGSYEQYFGPGTRLTVT.

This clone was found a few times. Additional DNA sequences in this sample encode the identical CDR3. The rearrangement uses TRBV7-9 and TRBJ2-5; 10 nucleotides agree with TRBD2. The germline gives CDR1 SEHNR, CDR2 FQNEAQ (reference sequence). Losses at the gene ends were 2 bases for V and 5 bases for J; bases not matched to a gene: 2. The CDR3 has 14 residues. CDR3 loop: CASSLLAGVETQYF. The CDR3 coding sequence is TGTGCCAGCAGCTTACTAGCGGGAGTGGAGACCCAGTACTTC.

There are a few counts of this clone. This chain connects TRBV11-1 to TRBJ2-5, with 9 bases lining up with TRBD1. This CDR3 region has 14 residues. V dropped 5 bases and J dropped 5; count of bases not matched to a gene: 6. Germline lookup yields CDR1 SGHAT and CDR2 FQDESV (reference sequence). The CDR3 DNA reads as TGTGCCAGCAGCACACAGGGGGCTGGGGAGACCCAGTACTTC. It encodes CASSTQGAGETQYF.

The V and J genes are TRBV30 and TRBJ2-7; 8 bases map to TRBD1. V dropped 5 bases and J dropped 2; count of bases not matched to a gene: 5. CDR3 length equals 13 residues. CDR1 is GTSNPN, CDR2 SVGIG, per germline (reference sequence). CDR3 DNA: TGTGCCTGGGGCAGGGACAGGACCTACGAGCAGTACTTC. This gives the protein CAWGRDRTYEQYF.

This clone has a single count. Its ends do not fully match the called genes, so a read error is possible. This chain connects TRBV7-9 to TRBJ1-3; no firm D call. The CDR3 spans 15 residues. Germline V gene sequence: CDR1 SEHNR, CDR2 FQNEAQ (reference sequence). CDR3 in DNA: TGTGCCAGCAGCTTAGCGGGAGCGGGGAACCACGGTGGTCATTTT. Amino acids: CASSLAGAGNHGGHF.